The 17 T cell receptor beta chains below all came from one sample that was sequenced in a study of identifying expanded T cells in peripheral blood. Produced via immunoSEQ multiplex PCR; TCRdb's table is partial and in-frame only. Altogether 120,000 or so clones are present, 84% being singletons, with the ten largest covering 3% to 4%. Sequencing was done on a sample of blood. These receptors all stem from a person between 18 and 70 years old in good health.

CDR3 region: CASSQDLGGGVGETQYF. CDR3 nucleotides: TGCGCCAGCAGCCAAGATTTGGGGGGAGGAGTAGGAGAGACCCAGTACTTC. The chain recombines TRBV4-1 with TRBJ2-5; D may be TRBD2 (6 bases). The CDR3 totals 17 residues. Trimming stripped 0 bases from V and 4 bases from J, with 18 bases between. The V gene's germline CDR1 is MGHRA and CDR2 YSYEKL.

The chain joins TRBV18 to TRBJ2-2; 9 bases map to TRBD1. The V gene end was trimmed by 4 bases and the J gene end by 4 bases; junction bases not matched to a gene: 7. CDR1 KGHSH and CDR2 LQKENI come from the germline V gene. CDR3 length equals 16 residues. CDR3 sequence: CASSLIGQGSTGELFF. CDR3 nucleotides: TGTGCCAGCTCACTAATAGGACAGGGGAGCACCGGGGAGCTGTTTTTT.

V gene TRBV6-1 combines with J gene TRBJ2-7; D perhaps matches TRBD1 (5 bases). Trimming left V 11 bases short and J 3 bases short, with 20 bases between. From germline, CDR1 is MNHNS and CDR2 SASEGT. CDR3 length: 14 amino acids. The CDR3 coding sequence is TGTGCCGGTGCCACTCAGGGTCGAAACTACGAGCAGTACTTC. This codes for CAGATQGRNYEQYF.

The chain combines TRBV13 with TRBJ2-3; TRBD2 matches 11 bases. The CDR3 length is 16 residues. V was pared by 4 bases and J by 6 bases, with 9 bases of the junction left unmatched. Germline V lookup: CDR1 PRHDT, CDR2 FYEKMQ (reference sequence). The CDR3, as DNA: TGTGCCAGCAGCTCGGGACTAGCGGACGGACCCGATACGCAGTATTTT. This encodes CASSSGLADGPDTQYF.

The rearrangement links TRBV29-1 to TRBJ1-1; 7 bases are a match to TRBD1. The ends lost 6 bases at V and 5 bases at J; junction bases unmatched: 3. CDR3 length: 11 residues. The germline V gene has CDR1 SQVTM and CDR2 ANQGSEA. CDR3 nucleotide sequence: TGCAGCGTCACAGGGGATACTGAAGCTTTCTTT. Protein sequence: CSVTGDTEAFF.

The chain combines TRBV6-6 with TRBJ1-2; D is unresolved. The CDR3 is 9 residues long. CDR1 MNHNY and CDR2 SVGAGI come from the germline V gene (reference sequence). The V gene lost 3 bases and the J gene lost 7 bases, with 0 bases spanning the gap. The CDR3 protein is CASSYGYTF. CDR3 DNA sequence: TGTGCCAGCAGTTATGGCTACACCTTC.

The rearrangement joins TRBV7-9 to TRBJ1-4; D may be TRBD1 (6 bases). Germline V CDR1 and CDR2: SEHNR, FQNEAQ (reference sequence). The length of the CDR3 is 15 residues. V lost 5 bases and J 11 bases, leaving 21 bases between the germline ends. For the CDR3, the DNA is TGTGCCAGCAGCGCCGACAGGTTTGATTATCGGAAACTGTTTTTT. This gives the protein CASSADRFDYRKLFF.

CDR3 amino acids: CAWSVGFYGYTF. The CDR3 bases are TGTGCCTGGAGTGTGGGCTTCTATGGCTACACCTTC. The rearrangement joins TRBV30 to TRBJ1-2; D is unresolved. Germline CDR1 is GTSNPN and CDR2 is SVGIG (reference sequence). CDR3 size: 12 residues. Between the trimmed V and J ends, which lost 0 bases and 4 bases, there was a span of 6 bases.

The CDR3 spells CASSAGAGNTIYF. CDR3 nucleotide sequence: TGTGCCAGCAGTGCGGGGGCTGGAAACACCATATATTTT. The chain recombines TRBV6-5 with TRBJ1-3; weak D call: TRBD1 (5 bases). The CDR3 spans 13 residues. V was clipped by 5 bases and J by 2 bases, with 7 bases between them. The V gene's germline CDR1 is MNHEY and CDR2 SVGAGI.

The chain recombines TRBV18 with TRBJ2-3, with D possibly TRBD2 on 5 matching bases. This CDR3 is 12 amino acids long. Germline loops: CDR1 KGHSH, CDR2 LQKENI. Trimming removed 5 bases from V and 3 bases from J, with 6 bases in between. As DNA, the CDR3 is TGTGCCAGCTCATCGGGGACAGATACGCAGTATTTT. Protein: CASSSGTDTQYF.

This chain links TRBV30 with TRBJ1-2; weak D call: TRBD1 (6 bases). Trimming stripped 4 bases from V and 3 bases from J, with 6 bases between. The CDR3 sequence is 11 residues long. Per germline, CDR1 GTSNPN and CDR2 SVGIG (reference sequence). The CDR3 loop reads CAWNRDYGYTF. The CDR3, as DNA: TGTGCCTGGAACAGGGACTATGGCTACACCTTC.

The chain joins TRBV4-1 to TRBJ1-1; no clear D gene. This CDR3 is 15 amino acids long. Germline V gene data show CDR1 as MGHRA and CDR2 as YSYEKL. V lost 2 bases and J 4 bases, leaving 14 bases between the germline ends. The CDR3 is CASSQHVGFRTEAFF. The CDR3 DNA reads as TGCGCCAGCAGCCAACACGTAGGATTTCGCACTGAAGCTTTCTTT.

The CDR3: CASSPTPASNEQFF. The CDR3 DNA follows: TGTGCCAGCAGCCCCACCCCAGCGTCTAATGAGCAGTTCTTC. V is TRBV11-3 and J is TRBJ2-1; D not resolved. The CDR3 is 14 residues long. V lost 5 bases, J lost 7 bases, and 15 bases lay in between. CDR1 SGHNT and CDR2 YENEEA come from the germline V gene.

The chain couples TRBV30 to TRBJ1-5; tentative D call: TRBD1 (6 bases). This CDR3 is 13 amino acids long. From germline, CDR1 is GTSNPN and CDR2 SVGIG (reference sequence). V lost 2 bases to trimming and J lost 7 bases, with 12 bases between them. The CDR3 spells CAWSRTERQPQHF. The CDR3 DNA reads as TGTGCCTGGAGTCGGACAGAACGCCAGCCCCAGCATTTT.

DNA for the CDR3: TGCAGTGCTAGAGCTTACAATGAGCAGTTCTTC. This codes for CSARAYNEQFF. This chain joins TRBV20-1 and TRBJ2-1; D is undetermined. Looked up from germline, CDR1 is DFQATT and CDR2 is SNEGSKA (reference sequence). The ends were cut back, 1 base at V and 4 bases at J, with 2 bases in the middle. The CDR3 has 11 residues.

This CDR3 is CASSASFNYGYTF. CDR3 DNA sequence: TGTGCCAGCAGCGCTTCCTTTAACTATGGCTACACCTTC. This chain connects TRBV6-1 to TRBJ1-2; D is uncertain. V lost 6 bases, J lost 1 base, and 9 bases lay in between. The CDR3 is 13 residues long. CDR1 and CDR2 (germline): MNHNS, SASEGT.

The V call is TRBV11-3, the J call TRBJ1-1; no clear D. The CDR3 loop spans 13 amino acids. CDR1 is SGHNT and CDR2 is YENEEA in the germline V gene. The V end was cut by 2 bases, the J end by 3 bases, with 7 bases between. The CDR3 reads CASSLTSYTEAFF. The CDR3 nucleotides read TGTGCCAGCAGCTTAACCAGCTACACTGAAGCTTTCTTT.